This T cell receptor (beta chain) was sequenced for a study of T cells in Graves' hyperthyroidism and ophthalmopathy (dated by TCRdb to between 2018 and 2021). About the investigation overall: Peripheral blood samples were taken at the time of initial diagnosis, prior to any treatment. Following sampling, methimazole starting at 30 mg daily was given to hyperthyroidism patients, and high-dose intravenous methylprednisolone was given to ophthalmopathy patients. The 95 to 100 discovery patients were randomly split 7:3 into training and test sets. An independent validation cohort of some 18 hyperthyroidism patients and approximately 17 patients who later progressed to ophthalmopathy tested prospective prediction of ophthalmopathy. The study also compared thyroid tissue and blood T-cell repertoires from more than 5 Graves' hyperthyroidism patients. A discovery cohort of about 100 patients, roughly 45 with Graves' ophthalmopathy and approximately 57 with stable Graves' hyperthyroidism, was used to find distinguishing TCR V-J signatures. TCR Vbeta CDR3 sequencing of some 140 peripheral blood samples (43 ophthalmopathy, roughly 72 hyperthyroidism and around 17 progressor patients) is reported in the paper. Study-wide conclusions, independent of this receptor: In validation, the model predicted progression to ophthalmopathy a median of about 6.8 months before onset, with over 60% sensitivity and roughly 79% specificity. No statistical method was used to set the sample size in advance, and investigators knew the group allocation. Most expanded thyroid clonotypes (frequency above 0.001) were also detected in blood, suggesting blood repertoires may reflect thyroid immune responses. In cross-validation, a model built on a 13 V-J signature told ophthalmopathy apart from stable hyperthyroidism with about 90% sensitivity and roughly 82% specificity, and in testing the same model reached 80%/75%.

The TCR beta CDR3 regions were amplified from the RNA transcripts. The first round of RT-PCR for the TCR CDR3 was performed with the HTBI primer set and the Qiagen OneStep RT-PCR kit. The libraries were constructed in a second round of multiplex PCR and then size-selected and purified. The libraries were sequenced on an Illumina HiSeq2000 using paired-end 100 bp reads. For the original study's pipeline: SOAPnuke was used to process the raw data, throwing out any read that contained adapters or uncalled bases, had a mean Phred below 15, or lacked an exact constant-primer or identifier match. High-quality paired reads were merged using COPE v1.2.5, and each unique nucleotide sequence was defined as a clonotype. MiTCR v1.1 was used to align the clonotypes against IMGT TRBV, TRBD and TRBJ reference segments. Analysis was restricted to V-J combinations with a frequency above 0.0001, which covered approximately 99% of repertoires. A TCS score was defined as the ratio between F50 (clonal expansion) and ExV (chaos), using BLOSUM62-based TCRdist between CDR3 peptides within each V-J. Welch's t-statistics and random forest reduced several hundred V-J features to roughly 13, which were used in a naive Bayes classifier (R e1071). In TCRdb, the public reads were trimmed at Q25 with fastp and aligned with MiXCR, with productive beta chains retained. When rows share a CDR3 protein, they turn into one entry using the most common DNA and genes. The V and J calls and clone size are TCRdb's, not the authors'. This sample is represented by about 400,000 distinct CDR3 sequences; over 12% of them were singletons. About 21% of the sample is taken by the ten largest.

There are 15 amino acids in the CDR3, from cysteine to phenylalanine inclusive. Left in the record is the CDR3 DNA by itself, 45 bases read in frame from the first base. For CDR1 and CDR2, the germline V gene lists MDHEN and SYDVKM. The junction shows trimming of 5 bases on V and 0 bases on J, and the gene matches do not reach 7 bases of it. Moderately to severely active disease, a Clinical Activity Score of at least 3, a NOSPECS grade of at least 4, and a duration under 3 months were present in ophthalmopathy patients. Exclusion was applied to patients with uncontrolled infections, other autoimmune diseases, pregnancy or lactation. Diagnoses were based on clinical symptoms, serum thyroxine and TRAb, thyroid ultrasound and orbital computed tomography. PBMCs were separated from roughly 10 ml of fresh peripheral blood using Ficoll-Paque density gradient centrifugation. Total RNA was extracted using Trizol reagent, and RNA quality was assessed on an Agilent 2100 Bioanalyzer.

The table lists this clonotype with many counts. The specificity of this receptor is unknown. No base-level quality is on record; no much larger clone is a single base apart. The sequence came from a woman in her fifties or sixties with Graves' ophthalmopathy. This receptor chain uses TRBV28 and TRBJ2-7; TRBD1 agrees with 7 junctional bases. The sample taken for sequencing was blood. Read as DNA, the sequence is TGTGCCAGCAGTCAAGGGACAGTTCACTCCTACGAGCAGTACTTC. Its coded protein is CASSQGTVHSYEQYF.